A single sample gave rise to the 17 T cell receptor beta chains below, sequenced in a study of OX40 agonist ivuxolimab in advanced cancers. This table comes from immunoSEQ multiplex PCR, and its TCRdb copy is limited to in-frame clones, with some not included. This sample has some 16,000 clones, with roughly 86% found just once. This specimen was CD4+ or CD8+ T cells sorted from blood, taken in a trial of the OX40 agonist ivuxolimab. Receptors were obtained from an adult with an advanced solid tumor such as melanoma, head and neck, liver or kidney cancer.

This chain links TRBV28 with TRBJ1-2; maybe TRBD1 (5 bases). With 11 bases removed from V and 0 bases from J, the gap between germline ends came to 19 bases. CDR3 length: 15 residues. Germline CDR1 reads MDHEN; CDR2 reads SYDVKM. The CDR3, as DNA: TGTGCCTCTCAGGGAGGGCATCAGGCTAACTATGGCTACACCTTC. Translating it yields CASQGGHQANYGYTF.

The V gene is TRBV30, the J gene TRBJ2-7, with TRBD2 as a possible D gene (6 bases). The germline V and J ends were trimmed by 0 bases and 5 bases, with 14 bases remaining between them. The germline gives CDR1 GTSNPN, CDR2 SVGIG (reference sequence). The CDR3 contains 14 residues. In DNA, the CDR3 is TGTGCCTGGAGTGTAGGGCTAGCGCGCCACGAGCAGTACTTC. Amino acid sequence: CAWSVGLARHEQYF.

CDR3 nucleotide sequence: TGCGCCAGCAGCCCCGGGACAGGGGGCAGGAACACTGAAGCTTTCTTT. It is translated as CASSPGTGGRNTEAFF. The chain has TRBV4-3 and TRBJ1-1, with 12 nucleotides matching TRBD1. V gave up 4 bases and J gave up 1 base; unmatched junction bases: 4. From germline, CDR1 is LGHNA and CDR2 YSLEER. This CDR3 is built from 16 residues.

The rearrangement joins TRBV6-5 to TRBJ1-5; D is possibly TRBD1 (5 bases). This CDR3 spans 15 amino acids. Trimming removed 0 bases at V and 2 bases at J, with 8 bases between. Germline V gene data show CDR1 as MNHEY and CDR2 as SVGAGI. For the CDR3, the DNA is TGTGCCAGCAGTTACTCGGGGGTTGGCAATCAGCCCCAGCATTTT. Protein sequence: CASSYSGVGNQPQHF.

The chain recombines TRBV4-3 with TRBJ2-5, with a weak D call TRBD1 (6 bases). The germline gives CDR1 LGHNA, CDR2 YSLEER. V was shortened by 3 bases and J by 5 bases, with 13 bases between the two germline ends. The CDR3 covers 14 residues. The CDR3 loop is CASSHVGTSETQYF. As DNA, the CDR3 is TGCGCCAGCAGCCATGTTGGGACATCTGAGACCCAGTACTTC.

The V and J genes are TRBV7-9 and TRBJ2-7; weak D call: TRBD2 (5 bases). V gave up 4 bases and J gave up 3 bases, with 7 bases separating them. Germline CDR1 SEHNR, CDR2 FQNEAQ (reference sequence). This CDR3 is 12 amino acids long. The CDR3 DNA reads TGTGCCAGCAGCTCCGGGGTCTACGAGCAGTACTTC. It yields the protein CASSSGVYEQYF.

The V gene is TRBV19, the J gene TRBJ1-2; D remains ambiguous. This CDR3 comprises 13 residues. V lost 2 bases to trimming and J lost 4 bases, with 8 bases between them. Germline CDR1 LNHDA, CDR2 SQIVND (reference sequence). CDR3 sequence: CASSISESYGYTF. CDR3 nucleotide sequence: TGTGCCAGTAGTATATCAGAGTCCTATGGCTACACCTTC. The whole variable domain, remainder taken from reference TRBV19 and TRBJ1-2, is DGGITQSPKYLFRKEGQNVTLSCEQNLNHDAMYWYRQDPGQGLRLIYYSQIVNDFQKGDIAEGYSVSREKKESFPLTVTSAQKNPTAFYLCASSISESYGYTFGSGTRLTVV.

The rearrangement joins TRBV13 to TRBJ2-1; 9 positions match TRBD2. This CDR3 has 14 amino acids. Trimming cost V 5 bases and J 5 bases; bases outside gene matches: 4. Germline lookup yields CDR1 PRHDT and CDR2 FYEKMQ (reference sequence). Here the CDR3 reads CASSPRLADNEQFF. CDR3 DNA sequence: TGTGCCAGCAGCCCCCGACTAGCGGACAATGAGCAGTTCTTC.

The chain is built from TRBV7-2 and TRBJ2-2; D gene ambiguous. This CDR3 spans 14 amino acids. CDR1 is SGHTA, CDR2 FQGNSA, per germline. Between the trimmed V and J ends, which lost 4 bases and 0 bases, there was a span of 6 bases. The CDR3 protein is CASSSVTNTGELFF. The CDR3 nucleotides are TGTGCCAGCAGCTCCGTAACGAACACCGGGGAGCTGTTTTTT.

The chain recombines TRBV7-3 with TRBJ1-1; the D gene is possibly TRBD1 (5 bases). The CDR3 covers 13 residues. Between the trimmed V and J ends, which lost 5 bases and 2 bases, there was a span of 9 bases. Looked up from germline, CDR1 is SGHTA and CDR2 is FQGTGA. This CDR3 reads CASSVDINTEAFF. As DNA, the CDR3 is TGTGCCAGCAGCGTGGACATAAACACTGAAGCTTTCTTT.

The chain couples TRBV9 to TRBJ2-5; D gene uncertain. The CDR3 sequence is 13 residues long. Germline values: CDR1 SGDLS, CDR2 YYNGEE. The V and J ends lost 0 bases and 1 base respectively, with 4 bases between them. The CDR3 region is CASSVASQETQYF. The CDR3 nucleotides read TGTGCCAGCAGCGTAGCTTCCCAAGAGACCCAGTACTTC.

CDR3 coding DNA: TGTGCCAGCAGTCCCCAGCGGGAGGGCCGAAATACGCAGTATTTT. Translating it yields CASSPQREGRNTQYF. V is TRBV7-3 and J is TRBJ2-3, with 10 bases fitting TRBD2. The trim removed 6 bases at V and 7 bases at J, leaving 10 bases unmatched. Germline V gene sequence: CDR1 SGHTA, CDR2 FQGTGA. This CDR3 is built from 15 residues.

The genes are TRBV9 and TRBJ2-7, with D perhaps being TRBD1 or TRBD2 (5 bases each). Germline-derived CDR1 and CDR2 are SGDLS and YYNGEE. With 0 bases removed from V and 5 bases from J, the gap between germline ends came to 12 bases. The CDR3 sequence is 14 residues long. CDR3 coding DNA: TGTGCCAGCAGCGTAGCTTCGGGGCCCCACGAGCAGTACTTC. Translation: CASSVASGPHEQYF.

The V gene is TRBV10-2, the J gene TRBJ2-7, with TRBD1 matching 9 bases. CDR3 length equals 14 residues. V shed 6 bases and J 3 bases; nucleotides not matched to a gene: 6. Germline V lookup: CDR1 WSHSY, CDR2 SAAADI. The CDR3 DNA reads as TGCGCCAGCAGCCCACAGGGGGCCCTCTACGAGCAGTACTTC. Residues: CASSPQGALYEQYF.

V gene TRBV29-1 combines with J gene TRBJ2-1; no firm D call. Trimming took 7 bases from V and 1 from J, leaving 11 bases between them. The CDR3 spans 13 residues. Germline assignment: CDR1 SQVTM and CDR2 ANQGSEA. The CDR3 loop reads CSAPRGSYNEQFF. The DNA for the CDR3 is TGCAGCGCCCCCCGCGGTTCCTACAATGAGCAGTTCTTC.

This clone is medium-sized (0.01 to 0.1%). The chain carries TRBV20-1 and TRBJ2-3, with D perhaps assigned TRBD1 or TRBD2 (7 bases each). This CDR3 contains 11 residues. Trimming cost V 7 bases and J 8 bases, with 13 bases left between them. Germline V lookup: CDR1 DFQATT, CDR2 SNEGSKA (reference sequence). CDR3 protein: CSGAGQSTQYF. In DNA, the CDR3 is TGCAGTGGAGCGGGACAGAGTACGCAGTATTTT.

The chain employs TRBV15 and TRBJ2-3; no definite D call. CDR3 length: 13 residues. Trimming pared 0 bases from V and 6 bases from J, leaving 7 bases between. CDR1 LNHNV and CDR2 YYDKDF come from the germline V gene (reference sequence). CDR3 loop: CATSRDVWDTQYF. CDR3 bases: TGTGCCACCAGCAGAGATGTGTGGGATACGCAGTATTTT. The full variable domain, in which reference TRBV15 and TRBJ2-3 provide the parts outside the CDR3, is DAMVIQNPRYQVTQFGKPVTLSCSQTLNHNVMYWYQQKSSQAPKLLFHYYDKDFNNEADTPDNFQSRRPNTSFCFLDIRSPGLGDTAMYLCATSRDVWDTQYFGPGTRLTVL.